Each of the 31 T cell receptor beta chains below was sequenced from the same sample in a study of neoadjuvant anti-PD-1 for oral cavity cancer. Assay: immunoSEQ multiplex PCR; the TCRdb copy retains only in-frame clones and omits some. Of roughly 15,000 clones in the sample, about 69% were seen once. Sample: PBMCs, taken before nivolumab (anti-PD-1) treatment. Source of these receptors: a person between 40 and 80 years old with oral cavity squamous cell carcinoma.

The chain links TRBV7-9 to TRBJ2-5; no reliable D call. V dropped 6 bases and J dropped 3 bases, with 14 bases sitting between them. This CDR3 has 14 residues. The V gene's germline CDR1 is SEHNR and CDR2 FQNEAQ (reference sequence). CDR3 amino acids: CASSPALKEETQYF. CDR3 nucleotide sequence: TGTGCCAGCAGTCCTGCCCTCAAGGAAGAGACCCAGTACTTC.

This clone has just one count. The chain has TRBV2 and TRBJ1-1, with 7 bases fitting TRBD1. CDR1 and CDR2 from the germline V gene are SNHLY and FYNNEI. The CDR3 loop spans 13 amino acids. The J segment lost 5 bases and the V segment lost 4 bases, leaving 4 bases of the junction unmatched. The CDR3, as DNA: TGTGCCAGCAGTGGGCAGGGGGGGACTGAAGCTTTCTTT. Amino acid sequence: CASSGQGGTEAFF.

The chain combines TRBV25-1 with TRBJ1-4; 7 nucleotides agree with TRBD1. Germline V gene sequence: CDR1 MGHDK, CDR2 SYGVNS. The CDR3 runs to 14 residues. Trimming removed 3 bases from V and 7 bases from J; junction bases left unmatched: 5. CDR3 DNA: TGTGCCAGCAGTGACGGCAGGGGGGGTGAAAAACTGTTTTTT. It yields the protein CASSDGRGGEKLFF. The full variable domain, completed using reference TRBV25-1 and TRBJ1-4, is EADIYQTPRYLVIGTGKKITLECSQTMGHDKMYWYQQDPGMELHLIHYSYGVNSTEKGDLSSESTVSRIRTEHFPLTLESARPSHTSQYLCASSDGRGGEKLFFGSGTQLSVL.

The V call is TRBV2, the J call TRBJ2-2; 11 positions agree with TRBD2. The CDR3 is 17 amino acids. V trimming: 6 bases; J trimming: 2 bases; junction bases outside the gene matches: 8. Per the germline V gene, CDR1 is SNHLY and CDR2 is FYNNEI. This chain's CDR3 is CASRPGTSGSNTGELFF. Here the CDR3 DNA reads TGTGCCAGCAGACCCGGGACTAGCGGAAGCAACACCGGGGAGCTGTTTTTT.

The V gene is TRBV9, the J gene TRBJ2-3, with 8 bases lining up with TRBD1. The germline V gene has CDR1 SGDLS and CDR2 YYNGEE. CDR3 length: 15 residues. V trimming: 3 bases; J trimming: 4 bases; junction bases outside the gene matches: 7. The CDR3 reads CASSGQGSVADTQYF. Written as DNA, the CDR3 is TGTGCCAGCAGCGGACAGGGGTCCGTCGCAGATACGCAGTATTTT.

This chain uses TRBV19 with TRBJ1-5, with unresolved D. The length of the CDR3 is 14 residues. Germline assignment: CDR1 LNHDA and CDR2 SQIVND (reference sequence). Trimming removed 8 bases from V and 0 bases from J, with 11 bases in between. CDR3 sequence reads: CASRAGYSNQPQHF. In DNA, the CDR3 is TGTGCCAGTCGAGCCGGATATAGCAATCAGCCCCAGCATTTT.

The chain combines TRBV10-3 with TRBJ1-2; D gene unclear. From germline, CDR1 is ENHRY and CDR2 SYGVKD. The CDR3 is made up of 13 amino acids. Trimming removed 4 bases at V and 8 bases at J, with 14 bases between. The CDR3 DNA reads as TGTGCCATCAGTGCTCACCAGGAGGACGGCTACACCTTC. It codes for CAISAHQEDGYTF.

The rearrangement joins TRBV27 to TRBJ2-7; D is undetermined. This CDR3 spans 13 amino acids. Germline V gene data show CDR1 as MNHEY and CDR2 as SMNVEV (reference sequence). The V gene lost 5 bases and the J gene lost 3 bases, with 11 bases spanning the gap. This chain's CDR3 is CASSPSAHYEQYF. DNA for the CDR3: TGTGCCAGCAGTCCCTCAGCCCACTACGAGCAGTACTTC.

The chain employs TRBV10-1 and TRBJ2-4, with D possibly being TRBD1 or TRBD2 (5 bases each). The CDR3 runs to 13 residues. The ends were cut back, 3 bases at V and 9 bases at J, with 12 bases in the middle. Germline V lookup: CDR1 WNHNN, CDR2 SYGVQD (reference sequence). The CDR3 protein is CASSDSLRGIQYF. CDR3 nucleotide sequence: TGCGCCAGCAGTGACTCCCTGAGGGGCATTCAGTACTTC.

The CDR3 DNA follows: TGTGCCAGCACCATAGCGGGAGGGCCCGGGTATGAGCAGTTCTTC. This translates into CASTIAGGPGYEQFF. This chain uses TRBV6-1 with TRBJ2-1; 11 nucleotides match TRBD2. Germline V gives CDR1 MNHNS, CDR2 SASEGT. V was pared by 7 bases and J by 8 bases, with 10 bases of the junction left unmatched. This CDR3 region has 15 residues.

J is TRBJ2-4 and V is TRBV10-2; 8 bases fit TRBD1. Trimming cost V 3 bases and J 7 bases; bases outside gene matches: 2. The length of the CDR3 is 13 residues. From germline, CDR1 is WSHSY and CDR2 SAAADI. CDR3 in amino acids: CASSDTGGNIQYF. In DNA form, the CDR3 reads TGCGCCAGCAGTGATACAGGGGGTAACATTCAGTACTTC.

The rearrangement uses TRBV27 and TRBJ2-5; D call uncertain. The V end was cut by 6 bases, the J end by 4 bases, with 9 bases between. This CDR3 comprises 12 residues. Germline lookup yields CDR1 MNHEY and CDR2 SMNVEV (reference sequence). CDR3 DNA: TGTGCCAGCAGGGGCGACGGAGAGACCCAGTACTTC. Translated, it gives CASRGDGETQYF.

The V call is TRBV27, the J call TRBJ2-1, with TRBD2 matching 7 bases. The CDR3 sequence is 13 residues long. Germline V lookup: CDR1 MNHEY, CDR2 SMNVEV (reference sequence). The junction had 1 base not matched to a gene; V was cut back by 6 bases and J by 2 bases. The CDR3 sequence is CASSSGAYNEQFF. The CDR3 DNA sequence: TGTGCCAGCAGCAGCGGGGCCTACAATGAGCAGTTCTTC.

The chain couples TRBV29-1 to TRBJ2-1; TRBD1 might be the D (5 bases). The CDR3 is made up of 13 amino acids. Between the trimmed V and J ends, which lost 5 bases and 0 bases, there was a span of 8 bases. Per the germline V gene, CDR1 is SQVTM and CDR2 is ANQGSEA. DNA of the CDR3: TGCAGCGTTTACAGGAGCTCCTACAATGAGCAGTTCTTC. Translating it yields CSVYRSSYNEQFF.

The chain carries TRBV6-5 and TRBJ2-7; 10 bases line up with TRBD2. J lost 4 bases, V lost 0 bases, and 3 bases had no gene match. Per the germline V gene, CDR1 is MNHEY and CDR2 is SVGAGI. CDR3 length equals 15 residues. The CDR3 coding sequence is TGTGCCAGCAGTTACTCGCCTAGCGGGAGTTACGAGCAGTACTTC. Protein: CASSYSPSGSYEQYF.

In this sample, this clone turned up a few times. This chain links TRBV5-1 with TRBJ2-5; D is possibly TRBD1 (6 bases). The CDR3 totals 13 residues. Germline V lookup: CDR1 SGHRS, CDR2 YFSETQ. Deletions cut 5 bases from V and 2 bases from J, with 10 bases between. The CDR3 loop reads CASRRTDQETQYF. For the CDR3, the DNA is TGCGCCAGCAGACGGACAGATCAAGAGACCCAGTACTTC.

This sequence joins TRBV27 and TRBJ1-2; maybe TRBD1 (5 bases). The ends were cut back, 6 bases at V and 7 bases at J, with 18 bases in the middle. The germline V gene has CDR1 MNHEY and CDR2 SMNVEV (reference sequence). The CDR3 length is 14 residues. The CDR3 nucleotides read TGTGCCAGCAGCCCCCTCGGGGGATGGGGTGGCTACACCTTC. Its protein is CASSPLGGWGGYTF.

This chain links TRBV10-3 with TRBJ2-7; 7 bases line up with TRBD1. CDR1 and CDR2 (germline): ENHRY, SYGVKD. Trimming removed 6 bases from V and 3 bases from J; junction bases left unmatched: 11. The CDR3 runs 15 residues. The CDR3 spells CAISSRGGQYYEQYF. CDR3 bases: TGTGCCATCAGCTCGAGAGGGGGACAGTACTACGAGCAGTACTTC.

The chain links TRBV5-1 to TRBJ2-1, with D uncertain. Germline V gene data show CDR1 as SGHRS and CDR2 as YFSETQ. The V end lost 1 base, the J end lost 8 bases, and 7 bases lay between the germline ends. The CDR3 length is 12 residues. The CDR3 loop is CASSLTRDEQFF. CDR3 nucleotide sequence: TGCGCCAGCAGCTTGACTCGGGATGAGCAGTTCTTC.

The chain couples TRBV7-3 to TRBJ2-3; 7 bases are shared with TRBD1. This CDR3 has 12 residues. Germline CDR1 and CDR2: SGHTA and FQGTGA. V was pared by 5 bases and J by 6 bases, with 2 bases of the junction left unmatched. In DNA form, the CDR3 reads TGTGCCAGCAGCGTGACAGGGGATACGCAGTATTTT. It encodes CASSVTGDTQYF.

This clone was counted between two and nine times. The chain joins TRBV5-1 to TRBJ2-3; 8 bases fit TRBD1. The CDR3 runs to 16 residues. Germline lookup yields CDR1 SGHRS and CDR2 YFSETQ. The V gene end was trimmed by 0 bases and the J gene end by 1 base; junction bases not matched to a gene: 4. For the CDR3, the DNA is TGCGCCAGCAGCTTGGAGGACAGGGTCGGCACAGATACGCAGTATTTT. Its translation: CASSLEDRVGTDTQYF.

The CDR3 coding sequence is TGTGCCAGTCGTGACGGGAGCAATCAGCCCCAGCATTTT. It is translated as CASRDGSNQPQHF. This chain connects TRBV19 to TRBJ1-5; D remains ambiguous. The V and J ends lost 8 bases and 1 base respectively, with 9 bases between them. Looked up from germline, CDR1 is LNHDA and CDR2 is SQIVND (reference sequence). The CDR3 spans 13 residues.

This clone appeared a single time. The chain uses TRBV6-5 and TRBJ2-2; the match to TRBD2 covers 8 bases. The CDR3 covers 14 residues. Germline CDR1 reads MNHEY; CDR2 reads SVGAGI. Trimming at V came to 6 bases and at J to 6 bases, leaving 6 bases not matched to a gene. The CDR3 DNA sequence: TGTGCCAGCAGCCCATCGGGGGGGCCCGGGGAGCTGTTTTTT. This codes for CASSPSGGPGELFF.

The chain joins TRBV5-5 to TRBJ1-5; 7 bases map to TRBD1. Germline V lookup: CDR1 SGHKS, CDR2 YYEKEE (reference sequence). Trimming removed 1 base from V and 6 bases from J; junction bases left unmatched: 7. The CDR3 has 15 amino acids. The CDR3 nucleotides read TGTGCCAGCAGCTTGCAGGGAAGGGACAGTCAGCCCCAGCATTTT. Translation gives CASSLQGRDSQPQHF.

The V gene is TRBV11-2, the J gene TRBJ1-1, with a possible D match to TRBD1 (6 bases). The V and J ends lost 0 bases and 3 bases respectively, with 11 bases between them. CDR1 and CDR2 (germline): SGHAT, FQNNGV. There are 15 residues in the CDR3. CDR3 DNA sequence: TGTGCCAGCAGCTTAGAGTCTACAGGGTACACTGAAGCTTTCTTT. Translating gives CASSLESTGYTEAFF. Using reference TRBV11-2 and TRBJ1-1 for the parts outside the CDR3, the full variable domain is EAGVAQSPRYKIIEKRQSVAFWCNPISGHATLYWYQQILGQGPKLLIQFQNNGVVDDSQLPKDRFSAERLKGVDSTLKIQPAKLEDSAVYLCASSLESTGYTEAFFGQGTRLTVV.

V usage is TRBV7-2 and J usage is TRBJ1-1, with TRBD1 matching over 8 bases. Trimming cost V 2 bases and J 5 bases; bases outside gene matches: 16. CDR1 and CDR2 (germline): SGHTA, FQGNSA. The CDR3 spans 18 residues. The CDR3 sequence is CASSLSGIGTGRLTEAFF. The DNA for the CDR3 is TGTGCCAGCAGCTTAAGCGGGATCGGGACAGGACGTCTTACTGAAGCTTTCTTT. Based on the CDR3 plus reference TRBV7-2 and TRBJ1-1, the full variable domain is GAGVSQSPSNKVTEKGKDVELRCDPISGHTALYWYRQSLGQGLEFLIYFQGNSAPDKSGLPSDRFSAERTGGSVSTLTIQRTQQEDSAVYLCASSLSGIGTGRLTEAFFGQGTRLTVV.

In its sample, this clone was seen a few times. The V gene is TRBV30, the J gene TRBJ1-2, with D tentatively TRBD1 (5 bases). In germline, CDR1 is GTSNPN, CDR2 SVGIG (reference sequence). The CDR3 consists of 12 residues. The V end was cut by 3 bases, the J end by 2 bases, with 7 bases between. The CDR3 spells CAWSWGNYGYTF. CDR3 sequence (DNA): TGTGCCTGGAGCTGGGGGAACTATGGCTACACCTTC.

This chain connects TRBV6-5 to TRBJ2-5; D ambiguous. Germline loops: CDR1 MNHEY, CDR2 SVGAGI. Trimming shortened V by 7 bases and J by 5 bases, and 20 bases separated the two germline ends. The CDR3 is 15 residues long. Here the CDR3 DNA reads TGTGCCAGCACCAATATCGAAGGGTCCCACGAGACCCAGTACTTC. Translated: CASTNIEGSHETQYF.

The rearrangement joins TRBV7-9 to TRBJ1-2, with D hard to call. CDR1 is SEHNR and CDR2 is FQNEAQ in the germline V gene (reference sequence). The germline V and J ends were trimmed by 5 bases and 2 bases, with 9 bases remaining between them. The CDR3 is 13 amino acids. The CDR3 spells CASSDDNNYGYTF. CDR3 nucleotides: TGTGCCAGCAGCGATGACAACAACTATGGCTACACCTTC.

The gene calls are TRBV5-1 and TRBJ2-2; tentatively, D is TRBD1 (6 bases). V gave up 4 bases and J gave up 3 bases, with 13 bases separating them. Germline V gene sequence: CDR1 SGHRS, CDR2 YFSETQ. The CDR3 has 15 residues. The CDR3 bases are TGCGCCAGCAGCCCCAGGGGATGGGACACCGGGGAGCTGTTTTTT. This encodes CASSPRGWDTGELFF.

This chain uses TRBV4-1 with TRBJ2-5; the D is unclear. The V gene's germline CDR1 is MGHRA and CDR2 YSYEKL. V dropped 6 bases and J dropped 2 bases, with 10 bases sitting between them. The CDR3 extends over 13 amino acids. The CDR3 bases are TGCGCCAGCAGTCCGACACGACAAGAGACCCAGTACTTC. This codes for CASSPTRQETQYF.